This T cell receptor (beta chain) was documented in a study of OX40 agonist ivuxolimab in advanced cancers. Of note for this clone: The antigen remains unidentified.

General study findings and limits: Near-lowest levels of clonal expansion characterized partial responders at 0.1-3.0 mg/kg.

Sequencing used immunoSEQ multiplex PCR; TCRdb keeps in-frame clones, though not all of them. The sample has around 60,000 clones; 85% to 90% are singletons. The source material was CD4+ or CD8+ T cells sorted from blood, sampled in a trial of the OX40 agonist ivuxolimab. The sequence was obtained from an adult with an advanced solid tumor such as melanoma, head and neck, liver or kidney cancer.

The CDR3 protein is CASSLQTGELFF. CDR3 coding DNA: TGTGCCAGCAGTTTACAGACCGGGGAGCTGTTTTTT. The chain joins TRBV6-5 to TRBJ2-2; D is ambiguous. The germline gives CDR1 MNHEY, CDR2 SVGAGI. Trimming removed 4 bases at V and 5 bases at J, with 5 bases between. The length of the CDR3 is 12 residues.